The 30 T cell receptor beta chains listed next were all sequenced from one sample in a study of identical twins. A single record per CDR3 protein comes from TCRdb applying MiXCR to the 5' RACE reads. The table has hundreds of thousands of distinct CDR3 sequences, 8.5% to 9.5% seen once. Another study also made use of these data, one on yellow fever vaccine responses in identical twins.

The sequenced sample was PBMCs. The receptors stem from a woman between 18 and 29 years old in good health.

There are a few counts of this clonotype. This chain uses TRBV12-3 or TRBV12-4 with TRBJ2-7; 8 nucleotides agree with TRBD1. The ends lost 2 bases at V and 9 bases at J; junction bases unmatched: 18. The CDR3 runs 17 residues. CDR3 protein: CASSLQIRDRLEMGQYF. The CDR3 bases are TGTGCCAGCAGTTTACAAATCCGGGACAGGCTTGAAATGGGGCAGTACTTC.

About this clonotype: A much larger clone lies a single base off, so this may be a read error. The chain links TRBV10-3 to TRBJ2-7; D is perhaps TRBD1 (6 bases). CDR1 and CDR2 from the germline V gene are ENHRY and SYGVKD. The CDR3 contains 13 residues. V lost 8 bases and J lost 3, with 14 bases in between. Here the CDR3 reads CAIRVGQNYEQYF. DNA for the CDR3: TGTGCCATCCGTGTTGGACAGAACTACGAGCAGTACTTC.

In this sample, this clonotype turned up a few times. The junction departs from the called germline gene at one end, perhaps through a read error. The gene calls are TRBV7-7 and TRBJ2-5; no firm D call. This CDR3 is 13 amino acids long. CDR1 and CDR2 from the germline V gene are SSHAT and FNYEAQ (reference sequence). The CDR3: CASSLGPSGTQYF. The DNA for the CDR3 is TGTGCTAGCAGCTTAGGACCCTCGGGGACCCAGTACTTC.

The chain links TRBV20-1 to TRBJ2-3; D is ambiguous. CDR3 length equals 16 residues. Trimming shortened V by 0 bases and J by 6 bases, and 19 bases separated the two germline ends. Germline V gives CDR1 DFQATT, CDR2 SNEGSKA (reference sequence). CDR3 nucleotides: TGCAGTGCTAGAGATCTTAGCTTCGCGTCAAGGGATACGCAGTATTTT. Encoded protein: CSARDLSFASRDTQYF.

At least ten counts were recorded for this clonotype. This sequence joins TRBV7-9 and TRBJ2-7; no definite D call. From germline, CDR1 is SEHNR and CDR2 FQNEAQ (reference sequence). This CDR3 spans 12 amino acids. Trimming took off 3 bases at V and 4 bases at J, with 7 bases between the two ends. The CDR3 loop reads CASSFASYEQYF. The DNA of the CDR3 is TGTGCCAGCAGCTTTGCTTCATACGAGCAGTACTTC.

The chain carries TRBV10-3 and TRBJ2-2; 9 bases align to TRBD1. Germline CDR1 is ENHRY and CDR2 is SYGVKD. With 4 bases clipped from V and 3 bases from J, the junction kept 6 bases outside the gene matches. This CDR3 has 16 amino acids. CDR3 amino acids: CAISAGTGRDTGELFF. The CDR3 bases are TGTGCCATCAGTGCAGGGACAGGGAGGGACACCGGGGAGCTGTTTTTT.

The CDR3 reads CSVDWVSDGYTF. In DNA, the CDR3 is TGCAGCGTTGACTGGGTCTCTGATGGCTACACCTTC. The chain couples TRBV29-1 to TRBJ1-2; D is unclear. CDR3 length equals 12 residues. CDR1 and CDR2 from the germline V gene are SQVTM and ANQGSEA. Trimming removed 3 bases from V and 6 bases from J, with 11 bases in between.

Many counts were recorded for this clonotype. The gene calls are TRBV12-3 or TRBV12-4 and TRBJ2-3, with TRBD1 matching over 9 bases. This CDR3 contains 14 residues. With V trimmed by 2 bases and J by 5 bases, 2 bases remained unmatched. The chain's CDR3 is CASSLRQGVDTQYF. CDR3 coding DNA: TGTGCCAGCAGTTTACGACAGGGGGTAGATACGCAGTATTTT.

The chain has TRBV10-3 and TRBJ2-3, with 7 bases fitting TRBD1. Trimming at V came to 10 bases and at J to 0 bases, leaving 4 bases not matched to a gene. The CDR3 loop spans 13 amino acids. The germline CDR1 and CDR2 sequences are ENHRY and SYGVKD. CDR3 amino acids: CATAGGSTDTQYF. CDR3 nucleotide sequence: TGTGCCACCGCAGGGGGAAGCACAGATACGCAGTATTTT.

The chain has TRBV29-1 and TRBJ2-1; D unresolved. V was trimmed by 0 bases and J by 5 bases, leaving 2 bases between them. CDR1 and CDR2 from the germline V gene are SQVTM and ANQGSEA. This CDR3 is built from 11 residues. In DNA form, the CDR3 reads TGCAGCGTTGAAGAAAACAATGAGCAGTTCTTC. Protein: CSVEENNEQFF.

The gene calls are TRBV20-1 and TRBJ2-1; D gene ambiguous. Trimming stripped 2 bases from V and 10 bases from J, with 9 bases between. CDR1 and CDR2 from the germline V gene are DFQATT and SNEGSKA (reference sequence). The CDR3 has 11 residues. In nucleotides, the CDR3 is TGCAGTGCTAGAATAGTAGTGGAGCAGTTCTTC. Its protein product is CSARIVVEQFF.

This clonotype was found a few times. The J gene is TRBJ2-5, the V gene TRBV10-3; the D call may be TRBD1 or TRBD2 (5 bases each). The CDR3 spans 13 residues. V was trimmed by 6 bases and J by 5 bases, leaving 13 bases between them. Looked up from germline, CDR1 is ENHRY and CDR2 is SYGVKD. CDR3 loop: CAISGTETETQYF. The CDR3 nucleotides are TGTGCCATCAGCGGGACCGAAACGGAGACCCAGTACTTC.

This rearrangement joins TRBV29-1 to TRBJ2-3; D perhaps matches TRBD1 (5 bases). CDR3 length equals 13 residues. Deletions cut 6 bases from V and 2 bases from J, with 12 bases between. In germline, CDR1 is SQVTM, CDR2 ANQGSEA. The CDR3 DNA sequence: TGCAGCGTCCAGACAGCCCTCACAGATACGCAGTATTTT. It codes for CSVQTALTDTQYF.

The CDR3 is CATTRDSSNQPQHF. CDR3 sequence (DNA): TGTGCCACCACCCGGGACAGCTCTAATCAGCCCCAGCATTTT. The chain joins TRBV28 to TRBJ1-5; TRBD1 aligns across 7 bases. The CDR3 extends over 14 amino acids. V trimming: 10 bases; J trimming: 4 bases; junction bases outside the gene matches: 10. Germline CDR1 MDHEN, CDR2 SYDVKM. Based on the CDR3 plus reference TRBV28 and TRBJ1-5, the full variable domain is DVKVTQSSRYLVKRTGEKVFLECVQDMDHENMFWYRQDPGLGLRLIYFSYDVKMKEKGDIPEGYSVSREKKERFSLILESASTNQTSMYLCATTRDSSNQPQHFGDGTRLSIL.

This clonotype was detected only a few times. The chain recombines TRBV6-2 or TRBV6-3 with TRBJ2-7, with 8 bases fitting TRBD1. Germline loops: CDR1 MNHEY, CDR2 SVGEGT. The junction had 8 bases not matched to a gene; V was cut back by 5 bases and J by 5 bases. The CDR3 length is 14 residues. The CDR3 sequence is CASSPAGTGNEQYF. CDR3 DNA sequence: TGTGCCAGCAGTCCCGCCGGGACAGGCAACGAGCAGTACTTC.

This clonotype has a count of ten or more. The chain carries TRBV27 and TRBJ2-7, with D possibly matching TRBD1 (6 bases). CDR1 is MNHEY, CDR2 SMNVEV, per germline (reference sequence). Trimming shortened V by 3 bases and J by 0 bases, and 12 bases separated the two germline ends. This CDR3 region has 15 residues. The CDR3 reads CASSLRQDSSYEQYF. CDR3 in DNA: TGTGCCAGCAGTTTGCGACAGGACAGCTCCTACGAGCAGTACTTC.

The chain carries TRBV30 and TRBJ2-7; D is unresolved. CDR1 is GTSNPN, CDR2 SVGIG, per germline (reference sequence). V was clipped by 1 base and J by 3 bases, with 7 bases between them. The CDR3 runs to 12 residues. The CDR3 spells CAWSASSYEQYF. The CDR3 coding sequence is TGTGCCTGGAGTGCTAGTAGCTACGAGCAGTACTTC.

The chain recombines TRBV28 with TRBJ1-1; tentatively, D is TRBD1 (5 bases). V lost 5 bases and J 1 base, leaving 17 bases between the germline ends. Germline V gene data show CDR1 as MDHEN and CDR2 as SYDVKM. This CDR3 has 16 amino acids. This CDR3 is CASSPSGSARNTEAFF. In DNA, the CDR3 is TGTGCCAGCAGTCCCTCAGGGTCGGCTCGGAACACTGAAGCTTTCTTT.

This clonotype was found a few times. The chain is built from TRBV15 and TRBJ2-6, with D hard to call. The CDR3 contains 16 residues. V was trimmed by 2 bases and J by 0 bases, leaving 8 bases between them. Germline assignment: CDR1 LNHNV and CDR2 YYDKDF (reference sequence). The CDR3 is CATSRTVDSGANVLTF. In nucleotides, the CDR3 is TGTGCCACCAGCAGAACCGTAGACTCTGGGGCCAACGTCCTGACTTTC.

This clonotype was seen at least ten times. The CDR3 DNA reads TGTGCCAGCAGCCCCATCGGACAGAGACTGTTTTTT. Protein: CASSPIGQRLFF. The J gene is TRBJ1-4, the V gene TRBV7-8; possibly TRBD1 for D (6 bases). V lost 5 bases, J lost 13 bases, and 14 bases lay in between. In germline, CDR1 is SGHVS, CDR2 FQNEAQ. The CDR3 is made up of 12 amino acids.

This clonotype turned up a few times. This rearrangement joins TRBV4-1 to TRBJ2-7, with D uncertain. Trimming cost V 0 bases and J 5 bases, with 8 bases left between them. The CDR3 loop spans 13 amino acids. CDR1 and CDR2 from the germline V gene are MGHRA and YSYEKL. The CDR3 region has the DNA TGCGCCAGCAGCCAAGAATTCGGCCACGAGCAGTACTTC. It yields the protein CASSQEFGHEQYF.

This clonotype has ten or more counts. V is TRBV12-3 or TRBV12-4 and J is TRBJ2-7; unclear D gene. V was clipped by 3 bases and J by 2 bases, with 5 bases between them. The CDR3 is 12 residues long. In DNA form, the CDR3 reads TGTGCCAGCAGTTTGATTCCCTACGAGCAGTACTTC. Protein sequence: CASSLIPYEQYF.

DNA for the CDR3: TGTGCCAGCAGCACCCAGGGGGCCTCAGATACGCAGTATTTT. It translates to CASSTQGASDTQYF. The chain carries TRBV7-9 and TRBJ2-3; 8 nucleotides line up with TRBD1. This CDR3 region has 14 residues. CDR1 and CDR2 from the germline V gene are SEHNR and FQNEAQ (reference sequence). With 5 bases clipped from V and 4 bases from J, the junction kept 5 bases outside the gene matches.

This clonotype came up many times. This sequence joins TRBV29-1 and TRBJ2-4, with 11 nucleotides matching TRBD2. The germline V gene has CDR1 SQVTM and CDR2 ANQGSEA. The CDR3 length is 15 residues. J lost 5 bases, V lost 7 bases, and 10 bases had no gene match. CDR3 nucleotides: TGCAGCGCCGATGGAGTACTAGCGGGAGAAAACATTCAGTACTTC. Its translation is CSADGVLAGENIQYF.

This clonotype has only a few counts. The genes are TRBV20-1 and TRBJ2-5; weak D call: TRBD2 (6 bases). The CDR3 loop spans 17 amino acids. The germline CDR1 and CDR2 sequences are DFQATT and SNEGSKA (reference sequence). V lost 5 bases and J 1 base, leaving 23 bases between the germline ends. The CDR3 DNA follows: TGCAGTGCTCCTTCAAGGCGGGAAAACCCAAGCCAAGAGACCCAGTACTTC. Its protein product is CSAPSRRENPSQETQYF.

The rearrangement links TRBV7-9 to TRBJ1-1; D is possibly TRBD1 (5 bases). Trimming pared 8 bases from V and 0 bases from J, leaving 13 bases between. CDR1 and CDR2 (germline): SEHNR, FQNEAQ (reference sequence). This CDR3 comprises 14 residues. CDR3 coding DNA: TGTGCCAGCGGCCCTGGGACGGTGAACACTGAAGCTTTCTTT. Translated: CASGPGTVNTEAFF.

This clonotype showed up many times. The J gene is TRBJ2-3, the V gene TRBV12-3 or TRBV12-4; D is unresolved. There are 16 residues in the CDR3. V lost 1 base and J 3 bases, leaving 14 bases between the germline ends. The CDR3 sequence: CASSLGGRTLTDTQYF. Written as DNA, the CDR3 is TGTGCCAGCAGTTTAGGAGGCAGGACCCTTACAGATACGCAGTATTTT.

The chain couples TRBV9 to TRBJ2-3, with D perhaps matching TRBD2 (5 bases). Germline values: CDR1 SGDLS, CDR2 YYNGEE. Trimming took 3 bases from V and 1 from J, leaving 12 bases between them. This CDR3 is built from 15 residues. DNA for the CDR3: TGTGCCAGCAGCGGTGGCGGGCGACGCACAGATACGCAGTATTTT. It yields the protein CASSGGGRRTDTQYF.

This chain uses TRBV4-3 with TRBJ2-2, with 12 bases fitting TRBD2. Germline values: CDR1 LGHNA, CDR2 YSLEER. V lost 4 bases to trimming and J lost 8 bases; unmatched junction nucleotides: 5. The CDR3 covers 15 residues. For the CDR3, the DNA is TGCGCCAGCAGCCGTTCTAGCGGGAGGGCTGGGGAGCTGTTTTTT. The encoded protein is CASSRSSGRAGELFF.

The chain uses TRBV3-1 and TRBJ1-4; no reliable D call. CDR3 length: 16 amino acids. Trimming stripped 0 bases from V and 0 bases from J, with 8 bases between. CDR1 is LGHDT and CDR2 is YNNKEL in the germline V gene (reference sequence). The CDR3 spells CASSQDDGATNEKLFF. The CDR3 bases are TGTGCCAGCAGCCAAGATGATGGTGCAACTAATGAAAAACTGTTTTTT.